This is a list of T cell receptor beta chains from one sample in a study of radiotherapy plus CTLA-4 blockade in lung cancer. The method was immunoSEQ multiplex PCR; TCRdb's version includes in-frame clones alone and lacks a portion of them. In the table there are about 73,000 clones, roughly 84% of which are singletons. The sample consisted of peripheral blood, taken from a patient treated with radiotherapy plus ipilimumab. The receptors were gathered from a human donor with non-small cell lung cancer that progressed on radiotherapy plus ipilimumab. Each CDR3 is given with its conserved first and last residue. Only part of the rows carry a size: once, few, many, or a class if the clone is expanded.

TRBJ2-1 - TRBV5-6 CASSFTGVGVYNEQFF
TRBJ2-5 - TRBV20-1 CSANQPETQYF
TRBJ2-7 - TRBV5-1 CASSLEGGSRDEQYF
TRBJ2-7 - TRBV28 CASSLWGQGKNEQYF
TRBJ2-3 - TRBV7-3 CASSEYQGLGTDTQYF
TRBJ2-3 - TRBV4-1 CASSPGGLAGVGRTDTQYF
TRBJ1-2 - TRBV18 CASSPQVQIYGYTF
TRBJ2-7 - TRBV4-2 CASRPQAGGPYEQYF
TRBJ2-7 - TRBV11-2 CASSLGGWAQVAYEQYF
TRBJ2-5 few TRBV27 CASGTAGGQETQYF
TRBJ2-7 - TRBV19 CASSSRRERTYEQYF
TRBJ1-1 - TRBV30 CAWSVSLRASSEAFF